The 28 T cell receptor beta chains below come from one sample, sequenced in a study of blood T cell repertoires in COVID-19. Some clones are missing from TCRdb's copy, which holds only in-frame ones; the method was immunoSEQ multiplex PCR. The data contain about 440,000 clones, around 88% of them singletons. Sequenced sample: peripheral blood. The receptors shown here come from a woman aged 45-60 years with COVID-19, enrolled during active disease.

V gene TRBV6-1 combines with J gene TRBJ1-5; weak D call: TRBD1 (6 bases). Germline CDR1 MNHNS, CDR2 SASEGT. V was shortened by 2 bases and J by 6 bases, with 11 bases between the two germline ends. This CDR3 is 14 amino acids long. The CDR3 protein is CASSERGGFQPQHF. In DNA, the CDR3 is TGTGCCAGCAGTGAAAGGGGGGGATTTCAGCCCCAGCATTTT.

The rearrangement joins TRBV5-1 to TRBJ2-1; 14 bases are a match to TRBD2. Germline V gene data show CDR1 as SGHRS and CDR2 as YFSETQ. V was pared by 3 bases and J by 7 bases, with 6 bases of the junction left unmatched. There are 16 residues in the CDR3. CDR3 loop: CASSSRLAGGMNEQFF. The DNA for the CDR3 is TGCGCCAGCAGCTCCCGACTAGCGGGGGGGATGAATGAGCAGTTCTTC. The entire variable domain, with the rest obtained from reference TRBV5-1 and TRBJ2-1, is as follows: KAGVTQTPRYLIKTRGQQVTLSCSPISGHRSVSWYQQTPGQGLQFLFEYFSETQRNKGNFPGRFSGRQFSNSRSEMNVSTLELGDSALYLCASSSRLAGGMNEQFFGPGTRLTVL.

The genes are TRBV12-3 or TRBV12-4 and TRBJ2-7; 7 nucleotides align to TRBD1. The CDR3 is 13 amino acids. After removal of 5 bases from V and 5 bases from J, the junction contained 6 bases not matched to a gene. CDR3 loop: CASSKDRVNEQYF. The CDR3 nucleotides read TGTGCCAGCAGTAAAGACAGGGTCAACGAGCAGTACTTC.

The chain joins TRBV5-6 to TRBJ2-5; TRBD1 agrees at 8 bases. Germline V CDR1 and CDR2: SGHDT, YYEEEE. The CDR3 covers 16 residues. Unmatched junction bases numbered 10, after V lost 1 base and J lost 5 bases. CDR3 residues: CASSLRWTGIGETQYF. Written as DNA, the CDR3 is TGTGCCAGCAGCTTGCGGTGGACAGGGATCGGCGAGACCCAGTACTTC.

This clone was detected only once. The CDR3 reads CASSLGQWYGYTF. In DNA form, the CDR3 reads TGTGCCAGCAGTTTAGGCCAGTGGTATGGCTACACCTTC. J is TRBJ1-2 and V is TRBV12-3 or TRBV12-4; D remains unclear. V lost 1 base to trimming and J lost 5 bases, with 8 bases between them. This CDR3 comprises 13 residues.

This clone has just one count. The V and J genes are TRBV2 and TRBJ1-4, with 12 bases identical to TRBD1. Trimming took 6 bases from V and 5 from J; bases not matched to a gene: 7. CDR3 length: 16 residues. The germline V gene has CDR1 SNHLY and CDR2 FYNNEI. CDR3 nucleotides: TGTGCCAGCAGGGGACAGGGGGCCTCGGTCAATGAAAAACTGTTTTTT. Its protein product is CASRGQGASVNEKLFF. Based on the CDR3 plus reference TRBV2 and TRBJ1-4, the full variable domain is EPEVTQTPSHQVTQMGQEVILRCVPISNHLYFYWYRQILGQKVEFLVSFYNNEISEKSEIFDDQFSVERPDGSNFTLKIRSTKLEDSAMYFCASRGQGASVNEKLFFGSGTQLSVL.

This chain connects TRBV7-8 to TRBJ2-1, with 8 bases that match TRBD1. Germline V gene data show CDR1 as SGHVS and CDR2 as FQNEAQ. The CDR3 consists of 14 residues. The J segment lost 5 bases and the V segment lost 4 bases, leaving 4 bases of the junction unmatched. The CDR3 DNA sequence: TGTGCCAGCAGCTCCAGGACAGGGAACAATGAGCAGTTCTTC. This encodes CASSSRTGNNEQFF.

This chain uses TRBV28 with TRBJ1-2; D is possibly TRBD1 (6 bases). V was trimmed by 6 bases and J by 0 bases, leaving 20 bases between them. Germline lookup yields CDR1 MDHEN and CDR2 SYDVKM. This CDR3 spans 17 amino acids. CDR3 nucleotides: TGTGCCAGCAGATATAGCCCGGGGGGCATGGCTAACTATGGCTACACCTTC. Translated: CASRYSPGGMANYGYTF.

The sample holds a few counts of this clone. Within the sample, other DNA sequences also encode this same CDR3. This chain uses TRBV6-5 with TRBJ1-1; no firm D call. Germline V gene sequence: CDR1 MNHEY, CDR2 SVGAGI. The length of the CDR3 is 14 residues. Trimming took 2 bases from V and 1 from J, leaving 8 bases between them. The CDR3 spells CASSYNRGNTEAFF. In DNA form, the CDR3 reads TGTGCCAGCAGTTACAATCGAGGGAACACTGAAGCTTTCTTT.

The chain joins TRBV3-1 (or the pseudogene TRBV3-2) to TRBJ2-7; D remains ambiguous. Germline CDR1 reads LGHDT; CDR2 reads YNNKEL (reference sequence). The length of the CDR3 is 15 residues. The V end was cut by 1 base, the J end by 0 bases, with 10 bases between. The CDR3 is CASSQGVESSYEQYF. Here the CDR3 DNA reads TGTGCCAGCAGCCAAGGTGTAGAGAGCTCCTACGAGCAGTACTTC.

This chain connects TRBV6-5 to TRBJ1-1, with D possibly TRBD1 on 6 matching bases. The CDR3 covers 13 residues. Germline V CDR1 and CDR2: MNHEY, SVGAGI. V was cut by 7 bases and J by 8 bases, with 17 bases left in between. The CDR3 protein is CASTEGQNREAFF. CDR3 sequence (DNA): TGTGCCAGCACCGAAGGACAGAATCGGGAAGCTTTCTTT.

This clone was found once. J is TRBJ2-1 and V is TRBV5-4; no firm D call. V lost 4 bases to trimming and J lost 8 bases, with 10 bases between them. The germline V gene has CDR1 SGHNT and CDR2 YYREEE (reference sequence). The length of the CDR3 is 12 residues. As DNA, the CDR3 is TGTGCCAGCAGCGGCGACTCCTATGAGCAGTTCTTC. Protein sequence: CASSGDSYEQFF.

The chain employs TRBV5-1 and TRBJ2-1; 7 bases are a match to TRBD1. The J segment lost 5 bases and the V segment lost 0 bases, leaving 2 bases of the junction unmatched. Germline V lookup: CDR1 SGHRS, CDR2 YFSETQ. The CDR3 is 14 residues long. The CDR3 reads CASSLGTGNNEQFF. As DNA, the CDR3 is TGCGCCAGCAGCTTGGGGACAGGTAACAATGAGCAGTTCTTC.

The rearrangement uses TRBV30 and TRBJ1-5; the D gene is possibly TRBD1 (5 bases). Germline loops: CDR1 GTSNPN, CDR2 SVGIG (reference sequence). The CDR3 has 17 residues. V was pared by 0 bases and J by 3 bases, with 18 bases between. CDR3 region: CAWSVSAGKFTNQPQHF. Written as DNA, the CDR3 is TGTGCCTGGAGTGTATCGGCAGGGAAATTTACCAATCAGCCCCAGCATTTT.

This chain links TRBV19 with TRBJ2-7, with TRBD2 identical over 8 bases. CDR3 length: 15 residues. V shed 3 bases, J shed 2 bases, and the junction held 6 bases outside the gene matches. Looked up from germline, CDR1 is LNHDA and CDR2 is SQIVND (reference sequence). The CDR3 here is CASSIQAGAAYEQYF. The CDR3 DNA sequence: TGTGCCAGTAGTATTCAAGCGGGGGCCGCCTACGAGCAGTACTTC.

The chain couples TRBV10-3 to TRBJ1-2; the D gene is possibly TRBD1 (6 bases). Trimming removed 8 bases at V and 3 bases at J, with 16 bases between. The CDR3 totals 14 residues. Germline CDR1 ENHRY, CDR2 SYGVKD. Written as DNA, the CDR3 is TGTGCCATCCATGGGGGGGGCAAGGACTATGGCTACACCTTC. This sequence encodes CAIHGGGKDYGYTF.

The chain carries TRBV7-2 and TRBJ2-2; D is undetermined. Per germline, CDR1 SGHTA and CDR2 FQGNSA. Trimming removed 6 bases at V and 1 base at J, with 9 bases between. CDR3 length: 14 amino acids. This CDR3 reads CASSGSQNTGELFF. For the CDR3, the DNA is TGTGCCAGCAGTGGCAGTCAGAACACCGGGGAGCTGTTTTTT.

The rearrangement uses TRBV5-1 and TRBJ2-2, with TRBD1 identical over 8 bases. This CDR3 is built from 15 residues. The V segment lost 3 bases and the J segment 2 bases; nucleotides outside the gene matches: 3. Germline lookup yields CDR1 SGHRS and CDR2 YFSETQ. The CDR3 DNA reads as TGCGCCAGCAGCTACACAGGGGGAAACACCGGGGAGCTGTTTTTT. It codes for CASSYTGGNTGELFF.

V is TRBV19 and J is TRBJ2-2, with D maybe TRBD1 (6 bases). The CDR3 consists of 11 residues. Germline V CDR1 and CDR2: LNHDA, SQIVND (reference sequence). V dropped 9 bases and J dropped 7 bases, with 9 bases sitting between them. CDR3 sequence reads: CASTGIGELFF. The CDR3 region has the DNA TGTGCCAGCACAGGGATCGGGGAGCTGTTTTTT. Supplemented by reference TRBV19 and TRBJ2-2, the full variable domain reads DGGITQSPKYLFRKEGQNVTLSCEQNLNHDAMYWYRQDPGQGLRLIYYSQIVNDFQKGDIAEGYSVSREKKESFPLTVTSAQKNPTAFYLCASTGIGELFFGEGSRLTVL.

The chain links TRBV3-1 (or the pseudogene TRBV3-2) to TRBJ2-7, with TRBD2 matching 13 bases. CDR1 and CDR2 from the germline V gene are LGHDT and YNNKEL (reference sequence). J was trimmed by 1 base and V by 6 bases; bases with no gene match: 3. The CDR3 loop spans 15 amino acids. The CDR3 spells CASSQTSGGSYEQYF. The CDR3 nucleotides read TGTGCCAGCAGTCAGACTAGCGGGGGGTCCTACGAGCAGTACTTC.

This rearrangement joins TRBV19 to TRBJ2-3, with 8 bases fitting TRBD2. From germline, CDR1 is LNHDA and CDR2 SQIVND (reference sequence). This CDR3 has 15 amino acids. The V and J ends lost 5 bases and 2 bases, in that order; junction bases with no gene match: 6. DNA for the CDR3: TGTGCCAGTAGTTATGCGGGGGGAAACACAGATACGCAGTATTTT. Its translation is CASSYAGGNTDTQYF.

The chain has TRBV7-9 and TRBJ2-1, with 10 bases aligning to TRBD2. Losses at the gene ends were 6 bases for V and 8 bases for J; bases not matched to a gene: 7. The V gene's germline CDR1 is SEHNR and CDR2 FQNEAQ (reference sequence). CDR3 size: 14 residues. The CDR3 region is CASRESGGAYEQFF. CDR3 sequence (DNA): TGTGCCAGCAGAGAAAGCGGGGGGGCCTATGAGCAGTTCTTC.

The chain couples TRBV29-1 to TRBJ2-5; 10 bases line up with TRBD1. Trimming took 7 bases from V and 2 from J; bases not matched to a gene: 4. The germline V gene encodes CDR1 SQVTM and CDR2 ANQGSEA. This CDR3 comprises 13 residues. Here the CDR3 DNA reads TGCAGCGCGAAGGACAGGGGGCAAGAGACCCAGTACTTC. Protein product: CSAKDRGQETQYF.

V is TRBV7-8 and J is TRBJ2-3; a possible D gene is TRBD1 (6 bases). This CDR3 has 13 amino acids. Trimming shortened V by 2 bases and J by 7 bases, and 10 bases separated the two germline ends. CDR1 is SGHVS, CDR2 FQNEAQ, per germline. For the CDR3, the DNA is TGTGCCAGCAGCTTAACAGGGAAAAATACGCAGTATTTT. Translation gives CASSLTGKNTQYF.

This clone was detected once. This chain links TRBV27 with TRBJ1-5; TRBD1 might be the D (5 bases). The CDR3 sequence is 16 residues long. Germline V lookup: CDR1 MNHEY, CDR2 SMNVEV (reference sequence). The V end lost 7 bases, the J end lost 3 bases, and 19 bases lay between the germline ends. CDR3 protein: CASNLRDRIINQPQHF. The CDR3 region has the DNA TGTGCCAGCAATCTAAGAGACAGAATTATCAATCAGCCCCAGCATTTT.

This chain uses TRBV5-1 with TRBJ2-1; D remains unclear. CDR1 SGHRS and CDR2 YFSETQ come from the germline V gene. V lost 1 base and J 4 bases, leaving 12 bases between the germline ends. This CDR3 has 15 amino acids. CDR3 residues: CASSLPPGSYNEQFF. Written as DNA, the CDR3 is TGCGCCAGCAGCTTGCCCCCCGGGTCTTACAATGAGCAGTTCTTC. Full variable domain (rest looked up from reference TRBV5-1 and TRBJ2-1): KAGVTQTPRYLIKTRGQQVTLSCSPISGHRSVSWYQQTPGQGLQFLFEYFSETQRNKGNFPGRFSGRQFSNSRSEMNVSTLELGDSALYLCASSLPPGSYNEQFFGPGTRLTVL.

The rearrangement uses TRBV21-1 and TRBJ2-2; TRBD2 reflects the table's D call only, with no check against the DNA. TRBV21-1 has pseudogene status. The CDR3 runs to 14 residues. DNA of the CDR3: TGTGCCAGCAGCATACTAGCGGGGGTCGGGGAGCTGTTTTTT. This sequence encodes CASSILAGVGELFF.

The gene calls are TRBV6-5 and TRBJ1-2; TRBD1 is a possible D gene (6 bases). Trimming removed 7 bases at V and 8 bases at J, with 17 bases between. The CDR3 spans 13 residues. Germline values: CDR1 MNHEY, CDR2 SVGAGI. CDR3 loop: CASTERGGDGYTF. The CDR3 DNA sequence: TGTGCCAGCACCGAAAGAGGGGGGGACGGCTACACCTTC.